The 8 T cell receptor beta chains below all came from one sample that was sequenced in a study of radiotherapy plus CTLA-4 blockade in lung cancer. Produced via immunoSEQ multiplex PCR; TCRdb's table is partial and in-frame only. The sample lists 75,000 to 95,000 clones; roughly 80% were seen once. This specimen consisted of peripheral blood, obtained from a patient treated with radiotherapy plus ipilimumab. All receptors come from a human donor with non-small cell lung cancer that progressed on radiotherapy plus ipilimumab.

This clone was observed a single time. DNA of the CDR3: TGTGCCAGCAGAAGACGAGGTGTACAGAACACCGGGGAGCTGTTTTTT. It codes for CASRRRGVQNTGELFF. The genes are TRBV28 and TRBJ2-2; the D is unclear. Germline V CDR1 and CDR2: MDHEN, SYDVKM. The CDR3 loop spans 16 amino acids. Between the trimmed V and J ends, which lost 6 bases and 1 base, there was a span of 15 bases.

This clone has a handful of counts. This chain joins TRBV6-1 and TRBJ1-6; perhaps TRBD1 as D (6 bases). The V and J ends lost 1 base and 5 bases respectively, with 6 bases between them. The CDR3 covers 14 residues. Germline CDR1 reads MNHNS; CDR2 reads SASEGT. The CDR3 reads CASSEGTDNSPLHF. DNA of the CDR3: TGTGCCAGCAGTGAAGGGACAGATAATTCACCCCTCCACTTT.

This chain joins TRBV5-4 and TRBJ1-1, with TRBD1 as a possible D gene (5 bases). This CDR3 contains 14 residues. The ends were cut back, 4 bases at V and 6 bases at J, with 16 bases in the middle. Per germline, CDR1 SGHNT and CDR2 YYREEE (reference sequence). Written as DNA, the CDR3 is TGTGCCAGCAGCGGGGGAGGCGTAGGCGCTGAAGCTTTCTTT. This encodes CASSGGGVGAEAFF. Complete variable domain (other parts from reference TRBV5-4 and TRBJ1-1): ETGVTQSPTHLIKTRGQQVTLRCSSQSGHNTVSWYQQALGQGPQFIFQYYREEENGRGNFPPRFSGLQFPNYSSELNVNALELDDSALYLCASSGGGVGAEAFFGQGTRLTVV.

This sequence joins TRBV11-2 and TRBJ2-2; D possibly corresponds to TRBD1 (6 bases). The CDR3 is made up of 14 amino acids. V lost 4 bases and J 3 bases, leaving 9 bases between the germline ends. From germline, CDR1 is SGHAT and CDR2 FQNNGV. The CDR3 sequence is CASSSDSYTGELFF. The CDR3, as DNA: TGTGCCAGCAGCTCGGACAGCTACACCGGGGAGCTGTTTTTT.

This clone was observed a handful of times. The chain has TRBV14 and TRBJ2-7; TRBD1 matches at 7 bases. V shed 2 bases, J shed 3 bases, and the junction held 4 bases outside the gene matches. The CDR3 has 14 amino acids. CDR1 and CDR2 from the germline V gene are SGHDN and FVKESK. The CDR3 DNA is TGTGCCAGCAGCCAAACGGGACAGCACTACGAGCAGTACGTC. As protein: CASSQTGQHYEQYV.

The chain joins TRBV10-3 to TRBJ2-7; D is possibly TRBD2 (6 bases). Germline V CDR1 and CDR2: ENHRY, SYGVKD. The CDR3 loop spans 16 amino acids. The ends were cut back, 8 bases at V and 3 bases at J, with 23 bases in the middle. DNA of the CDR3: TGTGCCATCTCTGGGGGTGGGGCCGCGGGACTCTACGAGCAGTACTTC. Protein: CAISGGGAAGLYEQYF.

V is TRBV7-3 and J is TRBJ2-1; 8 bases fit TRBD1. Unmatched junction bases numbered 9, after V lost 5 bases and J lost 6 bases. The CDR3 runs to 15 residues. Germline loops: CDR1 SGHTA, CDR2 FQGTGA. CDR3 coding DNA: TGTGCCAGCAGCCACGGACAGGGAGTTCCCAATGAGCAGTTCTTC. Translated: CASSHGQGVPNEQFF.

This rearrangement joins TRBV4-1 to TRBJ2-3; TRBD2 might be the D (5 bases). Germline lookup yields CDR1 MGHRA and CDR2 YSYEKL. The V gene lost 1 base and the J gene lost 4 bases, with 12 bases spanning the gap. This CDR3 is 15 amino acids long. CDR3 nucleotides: TGCGCCAGCAGCCAAGTACTAGTCGGGGCAGATACGCAGTATTTT. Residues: CASSQVLVGADTQYF.